These 14 T cell receptor beta chains originate from one sample sequenced in a study of long-term antiretroviral therapy in people with HIV. The run of the v3.0 immunoSEQ assay was at survey level. Measured with immunoSEQ multiplex PCR; TCRdb has only the in-frame clones, and not every one. The table records about 16,000 clones, approximately 86% of them present only once. Sequencing used unsorted PBMCs, obtained approximately 2.3 years before starting antiretroviral therapy. The receptors derive from a woman in her thirties with HIV.

There are a few counts of this clone. The V and J genes are TRBV28 and TRBJ1-1; 7 bases match TRBD1. J was trimmed by 6 bases and V by 5 bases; bases with no gene match: 6. The V gene's germline CDR1 is MDHEN and CDR2 SYDVKM. The CDR3 totals 13 residues. Here the CDR3 DNA reads TGTGCCAGCAGTCCTCTTGGGACAGCTGAAGCTTTCTTT. Its protein product is CASSPLGTAEAFF.

The J gene is TRBJ1-2, the V gene TRBV15, with D possibly TRBD1 on 6 matching bases. CDR3 length: 12 residues. V was pared by 4 bases and J by 8 bases, with 11 bases between. The germline gives CDR1 LNHNV, CDR2 YYDKDF (reference sequence). The CDR3 is CATSIPGVGYTF. The DNA of the CDR3 is TGTGCCACCAGCATACCAGGGGTCGGCTACACCTTC.

V is TRBV6-6 and J is TRBJ2-2; 9 bases are a match to TRBD2. Trimming removed 6 bases from V and 5 bases from J; junction bases left unmatched: 7. This CDR3 contains 15 residues. Germline CDR1 is MNHNY and CDR2 is SVGAGI (reference sequence). This CDR3 reads CASRLAGDGTGELFF. The CDR3 nucleotides are TGTGCCAGCAGATTAGCGGGGGACGGAACCGGGGAGCTGTTTTTT.

The rearrangement uses TRBV5-8 and TRBJ1-1, with 9 bases aligning to TRBD1. CDR1 and CDR2 from the germline V gene are SGHTS and YDEGEE. J gave up 0 bases and V 5 bases, and 5 bases lay outside the gene matches. The CDR3 spans 15 residues. Here the CDR3 reads CASSSGTGLNTEAFF. The CDR3 DNA is TGTGCCAGCAGTTCCGGGACAGGGCTGAACACTGAAGCTTTCTTT.

V is TRBV5-8 and J is TRBJ2-2; 7 bases map to TRBD1. This CDR3 region has 16 residues. The V gene end was trimmed by 4 bases and the J gene end by 3 bases; junction bases not matched to a gene: 9. Germline V CDR1 and CDR2: SGHTS, YDEGEE. The CDR3 DNA follows: TGTGCCAGCAGCAAATATCAGGGGGTAGACACCGGGGAGCTGTTTTTT. This translates into CASSKYQGVDTGELFF.

This chain links TRBV25-1 with TRBJ1-3; possible D gene TRBD1, 5 bases. Germline-derived CDR1 and CDR2 are MGHDK and SYGVNS. The V end was cut by 4 bases, the J end by 2 bases, with 9 bases between. This CDR3 comprises 14 residues. The CDR3 region is CASSAPGAGNTIYF. CDR3 bases: TGTGCCAGCAGTGCACCGGGGGCTGGAAACACCATATATTTT.

CDR3 loop: CASSPKDRGEAFF. The CDR3 DNA reads as TGTGCCAGCAGCCCCAAGGACAGGGGTGAAGCTTTCTTT. V is TRBV7-8 and J is TRBJ1-1; 9 bases align to TRBD1. Germline lookup yields CDR1 SGHVS and CDR2 FQNEAQ. After removal of 5 bases from V and 7 bases from J, the junction contained 5 bases not matched to a gene. The CDR3 has 13 residues.

The gene calls are TRBV7-8 and TRBJ1-6, with D perhaps TRBD1 (5 bases). The CDR3 consists of 16 residues. Trimming took 6 bases from V and 0 from J, leaving 12 bases between them. The germline gives CDR1 SGHVS, CDR2 FQNEAQ. The CDR3 sequence is CASSPGWSSYNSPLHF. CDR3 nucleotides: TGTGCCAGCAGTCCAGGGTGGAGCTCCTATAATTCACCCCTCCACTTT.

This rearrangement joins TRBV7-2 to TRBJ2-3, with 13 bases lining up with TRBD2. After removal of 8 bases from V and 0 bases from J, the junction contained 8 bases not matched to a gene. The germline V gene has CDR1 SGHTA and CDR2 FQGNSA. This CDR3 is built from 17 residues. DNA for the CDR3: TGTGCCAGCGCGAAAAAGGGACTAGCGGGGAGCACAGATACGCAGTATTTT. Translated: CASAKKGLAGSTDTQYF.

V is TRBV7-9 and J is TRBJ1-2; 8 bases are shared with TRBD1. Germline-derived CDR1 and CDR2 are SEHNR and FQNEAQ (reference sequence). The ends lost 1 base at V and 4 bases at J; junction bases unmatched: 5. The CDR3 contains 15 residues. CDR3 in amino acids: CASSLDLGTGYGYTF. The CDR3 coding sequence is TGTGCCAGCAGCTTAGATCTCGGGACAGGCTATGGCTACACCTTC.

J is TRBJ2-5 and V is TRBV11-2, with 8 bases aligning to TRBD2. The V and J ends lost 6 bases and 1 base, in that order; junction bases with no gene match: 4. The CDR3 totals 14 residues. Germline V gene data show CDR1 as SGHAT and CDR2 as FQNNGV. Here the CDR3 reads CASRAGGLQETQYF. In DNA form, the CDR3 reads TGTGCCAGCAGGGCGGGGGGCCTCCAAGAGACCCAGTACTTC.

CDR3 residues: CASSLEGQTQYF. The CDR3 DNA follows: TGTGCCAGCAGCTTAGAGGGGCAGACCCAGTACTTC. This sequence joins TRBV7-2 and TRBJ2-5; maybe TRBD1 (5 bases). The V gene lost 1 base and the J gene lost 6 bases, with 6 bases spanning the gap. This CDR3 is 12 amino acids long. Germline V gene sequence: CDR1 SGHTA, CDR2 FQGNSA.

The chain has TRBV5-4 and TRBJ1-1; 8 bases align to TRBD1. Germline assignment: CDR1 SGHNT and CDR2 YYREEE (reference sequence). There are 17 residues in the CDR3. Trimming at V came to 5 bases and at J to 6 bases, leaving 18 bases not matched to a gene. This CDR3 is CASRLGQASSLYPEAFF. The CDR3 nucleotides are TGTGCCAGCAGGCTGGGACAGGCGTCTAGTCTTTACCCTGAAGCTTTCTTT.

The chain is built from TRBV9 and TRBJ1-1; no clear D gene. Deletions cut 0 bases from V and 7 bases from J, with 10 bases between. CDR1 and CDR2 (germline): SGDLS, YYNGEE. There are 13 residues in the CDR3. CDR3 protein: CASSVATGNEAFF. CDR3 sequence (DNA): TGTGCCAGCAGCGTAGCTACGGGCAATGAAGCTTTCTTT.